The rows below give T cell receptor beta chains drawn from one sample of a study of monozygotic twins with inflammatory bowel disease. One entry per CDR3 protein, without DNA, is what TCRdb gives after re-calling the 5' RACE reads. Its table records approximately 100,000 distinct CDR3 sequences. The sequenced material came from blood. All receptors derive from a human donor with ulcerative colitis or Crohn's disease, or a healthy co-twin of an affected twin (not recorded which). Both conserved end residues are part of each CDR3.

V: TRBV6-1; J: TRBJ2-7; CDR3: CASSEISKEQYF
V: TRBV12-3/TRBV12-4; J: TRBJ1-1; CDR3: CAAVVSVPNTEAFF
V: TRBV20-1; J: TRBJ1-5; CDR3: CSALGQGGQPQHF
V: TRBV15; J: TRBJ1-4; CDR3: CATRRRVGTNEKLFF
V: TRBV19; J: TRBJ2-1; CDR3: CASQWSRDSGEQFF
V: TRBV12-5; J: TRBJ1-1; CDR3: CASGLVFGGENTEAFF
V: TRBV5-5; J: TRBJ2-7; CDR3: CASSLQTGAVYEQYF
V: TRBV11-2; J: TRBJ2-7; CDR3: CASSPPGYEQYF
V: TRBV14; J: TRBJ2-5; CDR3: CASSAGTTGGETQYF
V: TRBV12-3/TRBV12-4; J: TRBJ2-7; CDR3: CASRTTGSYEQYF
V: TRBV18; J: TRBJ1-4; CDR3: CASSPTLGQRDNEKLFF
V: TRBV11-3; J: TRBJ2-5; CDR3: CASSFGTARQYF
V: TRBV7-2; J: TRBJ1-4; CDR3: CASSLGRGFNEKLFF
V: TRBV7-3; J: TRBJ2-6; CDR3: CASSPTRPGANVLTF
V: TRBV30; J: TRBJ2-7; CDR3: CAWIVGGTSYEQYF
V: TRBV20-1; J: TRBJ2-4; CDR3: CSAQGGSIQYF